The 18 T cell receptor beta chains given below trace back to one sample, sequenced in a study of T cells in Graves' hyperthyroidism and ophthalmopathy. RNA transcripts were the template for amplifying TCR beta CDR3 regions. The HTBI set primed first-round TCR CDR3 RT-PCR. TCRdb re-analysed the multiplex PCR reads in MiXCR, keeping a single row per CDR3 protein. Among roughly 570,000 distinct CDR3 sequences listed, approximately 14% were seen once. Sequencing was carried out using blood. These receptors were collected from a woman aged 25 to 39 with Graves' hyperthyroidism.

About this clonotype: A clone one base away is much larger, so this may be a read error. The chain employs TRBV7-8 and TRBJ1-6, with D unresolved. The CDR3 extends over 12 amino acids. Trimming removed 1 base from V and 9 bases from J, with 4 bases in between. Germline assignment: CDR1 SGHVS and CDR2 FQNEAQ. In DNA, the CDR3 is TGTGCCAGCAGCTTAGGAGGTTCACCCCTCCACTTT. Translating it yields CASSLGGSPLHF.

This clonotype was seen at least ten times. The chain links TRBV12-3 or TRBV12-4 to TRBJ2-7; 10 nucleotides line up with TRBD1. This CDR3 spans 15 amino acids. With V trimmed by 6 bases and J by 6 bases, 11 bases remained unmatched. CDR3 bases: TGTGCCAGCAGGGGGACCGGGACAGGGGCAGGCGAGCAGTACTTC. It codes for CASRGTGTGAGEQYF.

This clonotype was seen more than once but under ten times. The rearrangement uses TRBV10-3 and TRBJ2-7; D unclear. Trimming removed 3 bases from V and 2 bases from J, with 17 bases in between. Germline V gene sequence: CDR1 ENHRY, CDR2 SYGVKD. This CDR3 is 16 amino acids long. The DNA for the CDR3 is TGTGCCATCAGTGATCTAATCCGGAACATCCCCTACGAGCAGTACTTC. This translates into CAISDLIRNIPYEQYF.

The chain links TRBV19 to TRBJ2-7; a possible D gene is TRBD2 (5 bases). In germline, CDR1 is LNHDA, CDR2 SQIVND (reference sequence). CDR3 length: 16 amino acids. Trimming took off 3 bases at V and 4 bases at J, with 19 bases between the two ends. The CDR3 bases are TGTGCCAGTAGTATTTGGAGGACTGAGGCCCCTTACGAGCAGTACTTC. It specifies CASSIWRTEAPYEQYF.

The rearrangement uses TRBV20-1 and TRBJ1-5, with a tentative D call TRBD1 (6 bases). Trimming pared 7 bases from V and 0 bases from J, leaving 10 bases between. Germline V CDR1 and CDR2: DFQATT, SNEGSKA (reference sequence). The CDR3 is 13 amino acids. CDR3 sequence: CSVRGGSNQPQHF. The DNA for the CDR3 is TGCAGTGTCAGGGGTGGTAGCAATCAGCCCCAGCATTTT.

This clonotype appeared many times. This sequence joins TRBV10-3 and TRBJ2-1; TRBD2 might be the D (5 bases). V was cut by 0 bases and J by 2 bases, with 14 bases left in between. The CDR3 covers 17 residues. Germline V gene data show CDR1 as ENHRY and CDR2 as SYGVKD. The DNA of the CDR3 is TGTGCCATCAGTGAGTCCGGTGGGAGAGGGACCTACAATGAGCAGTTCTTC. Amino acid sequence: CAISESGGRGTYNEQFF.

This clonotype was seen a few times. This may be a read error: a much more frequent sequence differs by one nucleotide. V gene TRBV6-2 or TRBV6-3 combines with J gene TRBJ1-4; possible D gene TRBD1, 5 bases. Germline V gene lookup returns CDR1 MNHEY and CDR2 SVGEGT. The CDR3 is 15 residues long. The CDR3 sequence is CASSVQGVLNEKLLF. The CDR3 region has the DNA TGTGCCAGCAGTGTCCAGGGAGTACTTAATGAAAAACTGCTTTTT.

The table lists this clonotype with many counts. This sequence joins TRBV11-1 and TRBJ1-6; D gene unclear. Trimming removed 5 bases at V and 5 bases at J, with 10 bases between. CDR1 is SGHAT and CDR2 is FQDESV in the germline V gene (reference sequence). The CDR3 length is 14 residues. DNA of the CDR3: TGTGCCAGCAGCCAGCGCGGGGATAATTCACCCCTCCACTTT. This translates into CASSQRGDNSPLHF.

This clonotype was seen ten or more times. The chain combines TRBV20-1 with TRBJ2-5, with no clear D. Germline CDR1 is DFQATT and CDR2 is SNEGSKA (reference sequence). V was trimmed by 3 bases and J by 2 bases, leaving 10 bases between them. CDR3 length: 13 residues. This CDR3 reads CSASYPNQETQYF. CDR3 in DNA: TGCAGTGCTAGTTACCCCAATCAAGAGACCCAGTACTTC.

This clonotype came up many times. This sequence joins TRBV12-3 or TRBV12-4 and TRBJ2-7, with 10 nucleotides matching TRBD2. The CDR3 spans 14 residues. V was pared by 5 bases and J by 2 bases, with 3 bases of the junction left unmatched. This CDR3 is CASSRSGGTYEQYF. The CDR3 DNA reads as TGTGCCAGCAGTCGTAGCGGGGGGACCTACGAGCAGTACTTC.

This clonotype was found many times. This chain links TRBV6-1 with TRBJ2-2; the match to TRBD2 covers 7 bases. The CDR3 runs 16 residues. Germline loops: CDR1 MNHNS, CDR2 SASEGT. Germline trimming cut 3 bases from V and 0 bases from J; bases unmatched to any gene: 4. CDR3 region: CASSDPTSSNTGELFF. As DNA, the CDR3 is TGTGCCAGCAGTGACCCGACTAGCTCGAACACCGGGGAGCTGTTTTTT.

The CDR3 DNA follows: TGCAGCGGTGACCCCAGCGGGACCACTGAAGATACGCAGTATTTT. Translated, it gives CSGDPSGTTEDTQYF. This sequence joins TRBV29-1 and TRBJ2-3, with TRBD2 matching over 7 bases. With 7 bases clipped from V and 5 bases from J, the junction kept 15 bases outside the gene matches. The CDR3 extends over 15 amino acids. Germline V gene data show CDR1 as SQVTM and CDR2 as ANQGSEA.

This clonotype was recorded at least ten times. The genes are TRBV6-2 or TRBV6-3 and TRBJ1-2, with TRBD1 as a possible D gene (6 bases). Trimming removed 4 bases at V and 4 bases at J, with 7 bases between. CDR3 length equals 12 residues. Germline assignment: CDR1 MNHEY and CDR2 SVGEGT. This CDR3 is CASSWTAYGYTF. CDR3 in DNA: TGTGCCAGCAGTTGGACAGCCTATGGCTACACCTTC.

This clonotype was found many times. The genes are TRBV30 and TRBJ2-2; maybe TRBD1 (6 bases). CDR1 and CDR2 (germline): GTSNPN, SVGIG (reference sequence). With 2 bases removed from V and 5 bases from J, the gap between germline ends came to 12 bases. The CDR3 has 14 residues. The CDR3 loop is CAWSTKQGTGELFF. CDR3 DNA: TGTGCCTGGAGTACCAAACAGGGTACCGGGGAGCTGTTTTTT.

J is TRBJ1-3 and V is TRBV6-5; tentatively, D is TRBD1 (5 bases). Germline CDR1 reads MNHEY; CDR2 reads SVGAGI. Trimming removed 0 bases at V and 0 bases at J, with 9 bases between. The length of the CDR3 is 16 residues. The CDR3 loop reads CASSYSGRISGNTIYF. The CDR3 DNA follows: TGTGCCAGCAGTTACTCGGGACGGATCTCTGGAAACACCATATATTTT.

This clonotype occurred many times. Written as DNA, the CDR3 is TGTGCCAGCAGCTTGACAGGGTGGAAAGAGACCCAGTACTTC. Amino acid sequence: CASSLTGWKETQYF. V usage is TRBV13 and J usage is TRBJ2-5; 7 positions match TRBD1. J was trimmed by 3 bases and V by 3 bases; bases with no gene match: 4. The germline V gene encodes CDR1 PRHDT and CDR2 FYEKMQ (reference sequence). The CDR3 totals 14 residues. The full variable domain, with the rest looked up from reference TRBV13 and TRBJ2-5, is AAGVIQSPRHLIKEKRETATLKCYPIPRHDTVYWYQQGPGQDPQFLISFYEKMQSDKGSIPDRFSAQQFSDYHSELNMSSLELGDSALYFCASSLTGWKETQYFGPGTRLLVL.

This clonotype was counted ten times or more. V is TRBV3-1 and J is TRBJ2-1; 7 nucleotides match TRBD2. V lost 3 bases to trimming and J lost 8 bases; unmatched junction nucleotides: 4. The length of the CDR3 is 13 residues. Germline V CDR1 and CDR2: LGHDT, YNNKEL (reference sequence). This CDR3 reads CASSQGTNHEQFF. CDR3 nucleotide sequence: TGTGCCAGCAGCCAGGGGACTAACCATGAGCAGTTCTTC.

There are many counts of this clonotype. The rearrangement uses TRBV7-9 and TRBJ2-1, with D possibly being TRBD2 (5 bases). Germline CDR1 and CDR2: SEHNR and FQNEAQ (reference sequence). V lost 0 bases and J lost 2, with 8 bases in between. The CDR3 has 15 residues. The CDR3 DNA reads as TGTGCCAGCAGCTTAGCGGGAGTCACCTACAATGAGCAGTTCTTC. Residues: CASSLAGVTYNEQFF.